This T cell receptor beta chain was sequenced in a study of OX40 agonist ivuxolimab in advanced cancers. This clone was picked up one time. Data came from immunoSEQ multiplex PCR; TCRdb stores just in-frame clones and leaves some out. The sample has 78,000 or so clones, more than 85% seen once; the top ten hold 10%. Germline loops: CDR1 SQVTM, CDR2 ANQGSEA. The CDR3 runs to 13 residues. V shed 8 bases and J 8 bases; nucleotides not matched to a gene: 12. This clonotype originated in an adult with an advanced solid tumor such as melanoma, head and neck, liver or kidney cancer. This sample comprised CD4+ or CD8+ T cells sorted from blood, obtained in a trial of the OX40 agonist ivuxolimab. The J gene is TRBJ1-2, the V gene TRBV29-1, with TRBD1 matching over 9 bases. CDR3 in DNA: TGCAGCACCGAAGGGCTGGACAGGGGAGGCTACACCTTC. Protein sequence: CSTEGLDRGGYTF.